This T cell receptor (beta chain) was found in a study of high-grade serous ovarian cancer treatment subgroups. Study at large: Each sample yielded on average about 7,000 unique TCR beta rearrangements from roughly 15,000 reads.

Of note for this clone: The antigen remains unidentified.

Produced via immunoSEQ multiplex PCR; TCRdb's table is partial and in-frame only. Of thousands of clones in the sample, under 70% were seen once. Study conclusions and caveats: Without spatial data, bulk sequencing limits insight into HGSC tumor diversity. Only CDR3 was analyzed; CDR1 and CDR2 were not. Tumors within one patient showed repertoire similarity of roughly 0.11 to 0.79.

Tumor samples were obtained before definitive surgery or chemotherapy. CDR3 size: 15 residues. CDR1 SGHDT and CDR2 YYEEEE come from the germline V gene. Trimming stripped 1 base from V and 5 bases from J, with 12 bases between. The receptor was isolated from a human donor with high-grade serous ovarian cancer. Material: tumor tissue. This chain connects TRBV5-6 to TRBJ1-4; D possibly corresponds to TRBD1 (6 bases). CDR3 sequence reads: CASSLRGWANEKLFF. The CDR3 DNA follows: TGTGCCAGCAGCTTGAGGGGGTGGGCCAATGAAAAACTGTTTTTT.